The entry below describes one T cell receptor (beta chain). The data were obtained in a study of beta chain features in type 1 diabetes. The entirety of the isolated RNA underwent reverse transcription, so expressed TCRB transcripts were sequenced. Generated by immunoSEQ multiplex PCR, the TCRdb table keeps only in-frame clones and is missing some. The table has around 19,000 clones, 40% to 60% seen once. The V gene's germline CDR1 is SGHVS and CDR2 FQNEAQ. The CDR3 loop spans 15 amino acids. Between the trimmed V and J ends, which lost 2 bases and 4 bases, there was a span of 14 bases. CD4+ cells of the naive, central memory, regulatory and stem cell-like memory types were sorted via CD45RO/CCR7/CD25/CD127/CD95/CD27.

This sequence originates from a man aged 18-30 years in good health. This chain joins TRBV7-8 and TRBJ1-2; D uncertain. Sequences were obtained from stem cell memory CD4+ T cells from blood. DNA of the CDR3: TGTGCCAGCAGCTTATCGCTCGGTGTTGGCTATGGCTACACCTTC. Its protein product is CASSLSLGVGYGYTF. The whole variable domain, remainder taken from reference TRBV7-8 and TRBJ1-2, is GAGVSQSPRYKVAKRGQDVALRCDPISGHVSLFWYQQALGQGPEFLTYFQNEAQLDKSGLPSDRFFAERPEGSVSTLKIQRTQQEDSAVYLCASSLSLGVGYGYTFGSGTRLTVV.